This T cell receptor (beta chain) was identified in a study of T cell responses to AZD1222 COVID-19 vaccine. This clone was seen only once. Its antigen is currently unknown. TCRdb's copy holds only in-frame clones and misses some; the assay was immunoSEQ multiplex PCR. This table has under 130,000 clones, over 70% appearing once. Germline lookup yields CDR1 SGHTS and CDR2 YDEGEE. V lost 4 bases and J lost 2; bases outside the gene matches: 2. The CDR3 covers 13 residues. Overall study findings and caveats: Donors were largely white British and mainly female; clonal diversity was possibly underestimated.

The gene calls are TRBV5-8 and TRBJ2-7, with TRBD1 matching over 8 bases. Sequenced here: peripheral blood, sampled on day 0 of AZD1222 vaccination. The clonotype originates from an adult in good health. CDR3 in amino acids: CASSRTGPYEQYF. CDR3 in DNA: TGTGCCAGCAGCCGGACAGGGCCCTACGAGCAGTACTTC.